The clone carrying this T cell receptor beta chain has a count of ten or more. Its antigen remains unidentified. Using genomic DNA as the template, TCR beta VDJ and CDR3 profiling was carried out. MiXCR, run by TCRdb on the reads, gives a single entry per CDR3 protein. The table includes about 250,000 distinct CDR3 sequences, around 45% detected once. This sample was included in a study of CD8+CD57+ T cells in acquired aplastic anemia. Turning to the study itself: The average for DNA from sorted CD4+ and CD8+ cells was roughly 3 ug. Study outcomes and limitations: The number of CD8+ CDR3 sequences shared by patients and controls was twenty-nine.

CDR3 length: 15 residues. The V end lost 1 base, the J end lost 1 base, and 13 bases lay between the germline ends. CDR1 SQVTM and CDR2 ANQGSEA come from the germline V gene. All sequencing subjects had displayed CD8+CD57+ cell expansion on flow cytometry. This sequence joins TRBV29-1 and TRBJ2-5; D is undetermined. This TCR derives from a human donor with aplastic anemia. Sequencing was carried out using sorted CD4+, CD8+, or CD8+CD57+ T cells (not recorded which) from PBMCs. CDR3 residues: CSVEGLRWGQETQYF. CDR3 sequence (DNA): TGCAGCGTTGAAGGGCTACGGTGGGGCCAAGAGACCCAGTACTTC.